This T cell receptor (beta chain) emerged from a study of cytomegalovirus exposure and HLA in healthy donors. Overall study results and limits: TCR beta V segments were, for the most part, productive about 87% or about 30% of the time in an earlier analysis. The authors enumerated 180 or so TCR beta chains as linked to cytomegalovirus.

Both 60 Vbeta primers and 13 Jbeta primers went into the PCR. The repertoire was sequenced with immunoSEQ multiplex PCR; TCRdb's copy has only in-frame clones and lacks some. The sample comprises about 74,000 clones, around 70% of which are singletons, and more than 9.5% rests with the top ten. Note on this clone: What it binds is unknown.

CDR3 length: 14 residues. Trimming left V 4 bases short and J 6 bases short, with 16 bases between. Germline CDR1 reads LNHNV; CDR2 reads YYDKDF (reference sequence). Sequenced input: PBMCs. This receptor was obtained from a woman in her 40s in good health and CMV-seropositive. This chain links TRBV15 with TRBJ2-7; D is possibly TRBD1 (5 bases). In DNA form, the CDR3 reads TGTGCCACCAGCATGAGACAGACCCCCAGCGAGCAGTACTTC. As protein: CATSMRQTPSEQYF.